The T cell receptor (beta chain) under discussion was sequenced for a study of T cells in Graves' hyperthyroidism and ophthalmopathy. General study findings and limits: The majority of expanded thyroid clonotypes above 0.001 also appeared in blood. The authors' 13 V-J model separated ophthalmopathy from stable hyperthyroidism.

CDR3 length: 11 amino acids. V was clipped by 4 bases and J by 7 bases, with 8 bases between them. The germline CDR1 and CDR2 sequences are LNHDA and SQIVND (reference sequence). Authors of the study amplified TCR beta CDR3 regions from RNA transcripts. The HTBI primer set was used in a first-round RT-PCR of the TCR CDR3. One entry per CDR3 protein results from TCRdb running MiXCR on the multiplex PCR reads. In the table there are about 540,000 distinct CDR3 sequences, 40% to 55% of which are singletons. This clonotype was recorded at least ten times. Antigen unknown. The receptor comes from a woman between 18 and 29 years old with Graves' hyperthyroidism. Sequencing used peripheral blood or thyroid tissue (not recorded which). The chain uses TRBV19 and TRBJ2-7; D ambiguous. CDR3: CASSNRGEQYF. The CDR3, as DNA: TGTGCCAGTAGTAACCGAGGTGAGCAGTACTTC.